A single sample gave rise to the 15 T cell receptor beta chains below, sequenced in a study of OX40 agonist ivuxolimab in advanced cancers. Clones were sequenced by immunoSEQ multiplex PCR, and TCRdb holds only the in-frame ones, with some missing. The table shows around 95,000 clones, with around 89% occurring only once. The specimen comprised CD4+ or CD8+ T cells sorted from blood, sampled in a trial of the OX40 agonist ivuxolimab. The receptors shown here come from an adult with an advanced solid tumor such as melanoma, head and neck, liver or kidney cancer.

V usage is TRBV6-1 and J usage is TRBJ1-2, with a possible D match to TRBD1 (6 bases). The germline V and J ends were trimmed by 10 bases and 6 bases, with 21 bases remaining between them. This CDR3 comprises 14 residues. Germline CDR1 reads MNHNS; CDR2 reads SASEGT. This CDR3 is CANRGTGWMDGYTF. The CDR3 DNA reads TGTGCCAACCGGGGAACAGGGTGGATGGATGGCTACACCTTC.

This clone occurred once. One junction end does not reproduce the germline sequence, and a read error may be involved. CDR3 sequence reads: CVSSGQIYEQYF. The CDR3 region has the DNA TGTGTCAGCAGTGGTCAAATCTACGAGCAGTACTTC. The V gene is TRBV2, the J gene TRBJ2-7; D is ambiguous. Germline values: CDR1 SNHLY, CDR2 FYNNEI. This CDR3 comprises 12 residues.

The rearrangement uses TRBV4-2 and TRBJ1-3, with a tentative D call TRBD1 (6 bases). The ends were cut back, 4 bases at V and 1 base at J, with 20 bases in the middle. The CDR3 is 18 amino acids. Per germline, CDR1 LGHNA and CDR2 YNFKEQ. CDR3 protein: CASSLPPGGGASGNTIYF. DNA of the CDR3: TGTGCCAGCAGCCTCCCCCCTGGGGGGGGCGCTTCTGGAAACACCATATATTTT.

J is TRBJ1-1 and V is TRBV10-3, with 9 bases aligning to TRBD1. After removal of 2 bases from V and 5 bases from J, the junction contained 6 bases not matched to a gene. The length of the CDR3 is 15 residues. Germline CDR1 is ENHRY and CDR2 is SYGVKD. DNA of the CDR3: TGTGCCATCAGTGAGAGGGTGGACAGGGGAACTGAAGCTTTCTTT. Residues: CAISERVDRGTEAFF.

The chain links TRBV2 to TRBJ1-2; D is unresolved. V was pared by 2 bases and J by 1 base, with 5 bases between. There are 13 residues in the CDR3. Germline V gene sequence: CDR1 SNHLY, CDR2 FYNNEI. The CDR3 here is CASSESSNYGYTF. The DNA for the CDR3 is TGTGCCAGCAGTGAATCGAGTAACTATGGCTACACCTTC. Full variable domain (remainder filled in from reference TRBV2 and TRBJ1-2): EPEVTQTPSHQVTQMGQEVILRCVPISNHLYFYWYRQILGQKVEFLVSFYNNEISEKSEIFDDQFSVERPDGSNFTLKIRSTKLEDSAMYFCASSESSNYGYTFGSGTRLTVV.

The rearrangement uses TRBV5-4 and TRBJ2-5, with TRBD2 identical over 10 bases. Germline lookup yields CDR1 SGHNT and CDR2 YYREEE (reference sequence). The CDR3 loop spans 16 amino acids. J gave up 5 bases and V 0 bases, and 7 bases lay outside the gene matches. The CDR3: CASSLGALAGRETQYF. As DNA, the CDR3 is TGTGCCAGCAGCTTGGGGGCACTAGCGGGGAGGGAGACCCAGTACTTC.

The chain joins TRBV5-1 to TRBJ2-5; D possibly corresponds to TRBD1 (5 bases). The CDR3 totals 14 residues. From germline, CDR1 is SGHRS and CDR2 YFSETQ. V lost 4 bases and J 2 bases, leaving 12 bases between the germline ends. The CDR3 DNA follows: TGCGCCAGCAGCGACCCACAGGTACAAGAGACCCAGTACTTC. Protein: CASSDPQVQETQYF.

The V and J genes are TRBV7-9 and TRBJ1-1; TRBD1 matches 10 bases. Trimming at V came to 5 bases and at J to 6 bases, leaving 3 bases not matched to a gene. The CDR3 has 13 residues. Looked up from germline, CDR1 is SEHNR and CDR2 is FQNEAQ (reference sequence). CDR3 sequence reads: CASSRGTGAEAFF. The CDR3 DNA reads TGTGCCAGCAGCCGCGGGACAGGGGCTGAAGCTTTCTTT.

The rearrangement uses TRBV5-1 and TRBJ1-6, with D possibly being TRBD1 (5 bases). The germline V and J ends were trimmed by 4 bases and 10 bases, with 18 bases remaining between them. Germline V gene sequence: CDR1 SGHRS, CDR2 YFSETQ. The CDR3 has 15 residues. The CDR3 coding sequence is TGCGCCAGCAGCCGGGACGCCTGGGGGGGGTCACCCCTCCACTTT. It codes for CASSRDAWGGSPLHF.

This chain joins TRBV13 and TRBJ2-7, with TRBD1 matching 8 bases. Germline loops: CDR1 PRHDT, CDR2 FYEKMQ (reference sequence). J lost 5 bases, V lost 5 bases, and 11 bases had no gene match. The CDR3 sequence is 15 residues long. In DNA, the CDR3 is TGTGCCAGCAGCCGCTTAGGCCAGACAGGGGACGAGCAGTACTTC. Translation gives CASSRLGQTGDEQYF.

The genes are TRBV5-1 and TRBJ1-4; D is unresolved. This CDR3 contains 16 residues. CDR1 and CDR2 from the germline V gene are SGHRS and YFSETQ. The V end lost 1 base, the J end lost 0 bases, and 10 bases lay between the germline ends. The CDR3 loop reads CASSLNAGATNEKLFF. The CDR3 DNA is TGCGCCAGCAGCTTGAATGCGGGTGCAACTAATGAAAAACTGTTTTTT.

This clone was recorded once. The chain links TRBV30 to TRBJ1-2, with D unclear. V lost 2 bases and J lost 2, with 9 bases in between. CDR3 length: 13 residues. CDR1 and CDR2 (germline): GTSNPN, SVGIG (reference sequence). CDR3 protein: CAWSLPGNYGYTF. DNA of the CDR3: TGTGCCTGGAGTCTCCCGGGCAACTATGGCTACACCTTC.

The chain links TRBV5-1 to TRBJ2-1, with TRBD1 as a possible D gene (5 bases). The CDR3 spans 14 residues. Deletions cut 2 bases from V and 7 bases from J, with 13 bases between. CDR1 is SGHRS, CDR2 YFSETQ, per germline. CDR3 amino acids: CASSFGAQANEQFF. The CDR3 nucleotides read TGCGCCAGCAGCTTTGGGGCCCAAGCGAATGAGCAGTTCTTC.

The V call is TRBV5-8, the J call TRBJ1-2; D is unclear. The CDR3 extends over 11 amino acids. Germline CDR1 and CDR2: SGHTS and YDEGEE. The V end lost 4 bases, the J end lost 5 bases, and 6 bases lay between the germline ends. CDR3 coding DNA: TGTGCCAGCAGCCCCTTATATGGCTACACCTTC. As protein: CASSPLYGYTF.

This sequence joins TRBV2 and TRBJ2-7; D gene unclear. Looked up from germline, CDR1 is SNHLY and CDR2 is FYNNEI. V shed 8 bases and J shed 5 bases, with 10 bases lying between them. This CDR3 spans 11 amino acids. The CDR3 loop reads CASATPDEQYF. CDR3 in DNA: TGTGCCAGCGCTACCCCCGACGAGCAGTACTTC.